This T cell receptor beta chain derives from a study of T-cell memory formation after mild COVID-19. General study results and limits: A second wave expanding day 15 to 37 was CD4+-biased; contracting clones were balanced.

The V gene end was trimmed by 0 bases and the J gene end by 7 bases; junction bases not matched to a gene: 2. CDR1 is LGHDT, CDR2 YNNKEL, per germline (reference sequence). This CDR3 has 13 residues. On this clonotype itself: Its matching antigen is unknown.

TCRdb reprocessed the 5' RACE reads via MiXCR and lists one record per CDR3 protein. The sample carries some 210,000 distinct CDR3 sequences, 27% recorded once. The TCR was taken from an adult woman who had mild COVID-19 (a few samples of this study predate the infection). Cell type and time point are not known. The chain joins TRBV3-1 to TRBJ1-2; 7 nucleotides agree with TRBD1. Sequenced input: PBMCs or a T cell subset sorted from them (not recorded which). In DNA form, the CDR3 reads TGTGCCAGCAGCCAAGAAAGGACAGGTGGCTACACCTTC. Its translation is CASSQERTGGYTF.